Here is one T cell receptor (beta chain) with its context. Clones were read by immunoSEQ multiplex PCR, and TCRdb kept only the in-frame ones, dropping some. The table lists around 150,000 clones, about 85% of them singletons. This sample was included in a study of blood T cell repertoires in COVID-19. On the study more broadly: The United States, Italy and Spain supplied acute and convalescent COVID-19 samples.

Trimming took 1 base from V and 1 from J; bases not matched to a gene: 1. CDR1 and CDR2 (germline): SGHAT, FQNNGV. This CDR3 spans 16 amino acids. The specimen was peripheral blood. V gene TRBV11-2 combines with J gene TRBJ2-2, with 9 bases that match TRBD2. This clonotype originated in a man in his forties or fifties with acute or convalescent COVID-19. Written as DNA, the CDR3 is TGTGCCAGCAGCTTAGTACTAGCGGGGAACACCGGGGAGCTGTTTTTT. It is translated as CASSLVLAGNTGELFF. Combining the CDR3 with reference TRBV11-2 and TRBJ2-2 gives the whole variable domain EAGVAQSPRYKIIEKRQSVAFWCNPISGHATLYWYQQILGQGPKLLIQFQNNGVVDDSQLPKDRFSAERLKGVDSTLKIQPAKLEDSAVYLCASSLVLAGNTGELFFGEGSRLTVL.